This TCR beta chain derives from a study of blood T cells in healthy people across ages. Study-level findings and limits: What prevented conclusive comparison of naive and antigen-experienced cells was that PBMCs were unsorted. Nothing was known about donor CMV status, and this possibly confounded expanded clonotype changes. It was found that TCR beta diversity correlated strongly with the percentage of naive T cells.

The authors ran a second PCR of about 6 to 11 cycles using a sample-barcoded 5' primer and a J-beta primer mix. There were at least 3 million CDR3-containing paired-end reads obtained from each sample. In TCRdb, the 5' RACE reads were re-called with MiXCR into one record per CDR3 protein. The data show 800,000 to 950,000 distinct CDR3 sequences, roughly 43% seen once. As concerns this clonotype: Its antigen is still unknown.

This sequence was found in a man younger than 40 in good health. Sequencing was done on a sample of blood.

The CDR3 sequence: CASSQMGELAKNIQYF. The CDR3 DNA reads as TGTGCCAGCAGCCAAATGGGGGAGTTAGCCAAAAACATTCAGTACTTC. The genes are TRBV4-2 and TRBJ2-4, with D tentatively TRBD1 or TRBD2 (5 bases each). The V and J ends lost 2 bases and 0 bases respectively, with 11 bases between them. The CDR3 loop spans 16 amino acids. Germline V gene lookup returns CDR1 LGHNA and CDR2 YNFKEQ.